Included here is one T cell receptor (beta chain) sequence, with context. This entry belongs to a study of T cells expressing NK-cell markers. Study in general: Sorted CD3+CD56-NKG2C+, CD3+CD56+NKG2C+ and CD3+CD56+NKG2C- T cells supplied the TCR beta repertoires.

Looked up from germline, CDR1 is SGHVS and CDR2 is FNYEAQ. This CDR3 has 14 residues. TCRdb re-called the 5' RACE reads and catalogs CDR3 proteins one per entry, DNA excluded. This sample contains some 280,000 distinct CDR3 sequences. V and J are TRBV7-6 and TRBJ2-5. This receptor was identified in a young man in good health. Sequenced material: blood T cells: a sorted CD56 or NKG2C T cell subset, CD4+ or CD8+ T cells, or bulk PBMC T cells (not recorded which). CDR3 amino acids: CASSLVSGRETQYF.